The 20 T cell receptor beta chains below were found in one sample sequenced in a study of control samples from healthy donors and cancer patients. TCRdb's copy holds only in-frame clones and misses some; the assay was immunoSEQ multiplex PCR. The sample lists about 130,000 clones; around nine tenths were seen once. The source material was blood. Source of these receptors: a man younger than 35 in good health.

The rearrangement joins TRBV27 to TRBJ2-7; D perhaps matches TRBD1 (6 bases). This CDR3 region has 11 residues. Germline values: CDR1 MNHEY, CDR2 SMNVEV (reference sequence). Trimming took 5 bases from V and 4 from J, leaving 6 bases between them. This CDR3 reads CASSTGYEQYF. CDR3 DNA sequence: TGTGCCAGCAGTACAGGGTACGAGCAGTACTTC.

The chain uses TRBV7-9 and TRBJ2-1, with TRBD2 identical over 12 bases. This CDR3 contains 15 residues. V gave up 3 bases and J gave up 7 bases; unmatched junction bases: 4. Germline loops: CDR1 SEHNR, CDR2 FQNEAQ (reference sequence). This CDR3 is CASSFTSGGLNEQFF. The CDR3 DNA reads TGTGCCAGCAGCTTTACTAGCGGGGGGCTTAATGAGCAGTTCTTC.

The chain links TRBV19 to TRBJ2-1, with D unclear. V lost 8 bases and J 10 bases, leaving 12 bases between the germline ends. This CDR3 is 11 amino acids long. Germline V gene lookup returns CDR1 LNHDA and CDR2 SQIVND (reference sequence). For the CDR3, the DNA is TGTGCCAGTTACGGTTTGGGGGAGCAGTTCTTC. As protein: CASYGLGEQFF.

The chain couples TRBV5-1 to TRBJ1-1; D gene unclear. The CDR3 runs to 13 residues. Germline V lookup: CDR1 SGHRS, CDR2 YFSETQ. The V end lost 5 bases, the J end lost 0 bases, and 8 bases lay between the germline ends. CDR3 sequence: CASRRDMNTEAFF. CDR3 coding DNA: TGCGCCAGCAGAAGAGACATGAACACTGAAGCTTTCTTT.

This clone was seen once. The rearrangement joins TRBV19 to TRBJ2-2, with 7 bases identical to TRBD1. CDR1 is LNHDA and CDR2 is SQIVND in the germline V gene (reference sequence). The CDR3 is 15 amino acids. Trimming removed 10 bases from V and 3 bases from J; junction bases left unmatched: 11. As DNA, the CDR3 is TGTGCCACTCAGTCCCCAGACAGGGACACCGGGGAGCTGTTTTTT. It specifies CATQSPDRDTGELFF.

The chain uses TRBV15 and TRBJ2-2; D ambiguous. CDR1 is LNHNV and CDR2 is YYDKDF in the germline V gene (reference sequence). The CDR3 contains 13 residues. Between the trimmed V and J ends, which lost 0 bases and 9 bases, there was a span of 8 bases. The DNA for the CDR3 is TGTGCCACCAGCAGAGATCCAGTACGGGAGCTGTTTTTT. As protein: CATSRDPVRELFF.

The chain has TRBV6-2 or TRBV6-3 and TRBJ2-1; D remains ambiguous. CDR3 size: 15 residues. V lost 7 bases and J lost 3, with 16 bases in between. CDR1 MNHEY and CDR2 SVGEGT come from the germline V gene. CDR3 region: CASTPSGRFYNEQFF. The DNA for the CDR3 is TGTGCCAGCACCCCCTCAGGCAGGTTCTACAATGAGCAGTTCTTC.

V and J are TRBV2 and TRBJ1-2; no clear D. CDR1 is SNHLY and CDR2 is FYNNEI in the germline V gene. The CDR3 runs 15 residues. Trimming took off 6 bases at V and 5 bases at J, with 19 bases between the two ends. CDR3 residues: CASSAGSLYPYGYTF. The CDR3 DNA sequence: TGTGCCAGCAGCGCGGGCTCCCTGTATCCTTATGGCTACACCTTC.

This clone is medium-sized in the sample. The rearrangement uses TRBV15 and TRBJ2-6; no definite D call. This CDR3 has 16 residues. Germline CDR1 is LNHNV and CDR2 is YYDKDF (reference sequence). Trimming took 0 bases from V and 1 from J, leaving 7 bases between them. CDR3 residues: CATSRERDSGANVLTF. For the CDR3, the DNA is TGTGCCACCAGCAGAGAGAGAGATTCTGGGGCCAACGTCCTGACTTTC.

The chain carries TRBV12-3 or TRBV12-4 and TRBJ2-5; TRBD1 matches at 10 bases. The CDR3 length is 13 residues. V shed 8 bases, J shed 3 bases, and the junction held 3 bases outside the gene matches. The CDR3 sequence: CASPGQGKETQYF. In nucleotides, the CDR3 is TGTGCCAGCCCGGGACAGGGGAAAGAGACCCAGTACTTC.

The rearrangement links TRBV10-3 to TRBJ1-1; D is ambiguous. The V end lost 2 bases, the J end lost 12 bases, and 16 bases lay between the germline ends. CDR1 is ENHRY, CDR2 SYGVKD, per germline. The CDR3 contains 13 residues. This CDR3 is CAISEPENQVTFF. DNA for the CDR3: TGTGCCATCAGTGAGCCTGAGAATCAGGTAACTTTCTTT.

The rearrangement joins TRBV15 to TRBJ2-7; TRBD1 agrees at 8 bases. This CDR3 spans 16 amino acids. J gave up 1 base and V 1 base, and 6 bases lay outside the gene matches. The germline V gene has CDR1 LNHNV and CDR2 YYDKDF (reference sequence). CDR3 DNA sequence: TGTGCCACCAGCAGAGCGGGGACAGGAGGATCCTACGAGCAGTACTTC. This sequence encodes CATSRAGTGGSYEQYF.

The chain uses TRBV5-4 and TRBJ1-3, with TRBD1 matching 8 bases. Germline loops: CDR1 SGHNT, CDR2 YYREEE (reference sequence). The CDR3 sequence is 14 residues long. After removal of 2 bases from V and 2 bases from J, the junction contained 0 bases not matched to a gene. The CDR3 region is CASSLQGAGNTIYF. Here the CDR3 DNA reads TGTGCCAGCAGCTTACAGGGGGCTGGAAACACCATATATTTT.

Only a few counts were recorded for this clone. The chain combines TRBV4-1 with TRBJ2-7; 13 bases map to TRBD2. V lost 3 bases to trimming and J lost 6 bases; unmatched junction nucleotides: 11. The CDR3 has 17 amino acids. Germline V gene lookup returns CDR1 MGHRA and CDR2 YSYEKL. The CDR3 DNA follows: TGCGCCAGCAGCCAGCCGAGACTAGCGGGGGGAACTGGCGAGCAGTACTTC. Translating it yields CASSQPRLAGGTGEQYF.

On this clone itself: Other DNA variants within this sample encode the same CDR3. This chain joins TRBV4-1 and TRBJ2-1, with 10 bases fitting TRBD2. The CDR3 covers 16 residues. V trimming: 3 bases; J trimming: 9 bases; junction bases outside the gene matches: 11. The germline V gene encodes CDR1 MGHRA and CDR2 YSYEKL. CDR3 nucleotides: TGCGCCAGCAGCCATGTTCTAGCGGGGGTTAGGGGTGAGCAGTTCTTC. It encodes CASSHVLAGVRGEQFF.

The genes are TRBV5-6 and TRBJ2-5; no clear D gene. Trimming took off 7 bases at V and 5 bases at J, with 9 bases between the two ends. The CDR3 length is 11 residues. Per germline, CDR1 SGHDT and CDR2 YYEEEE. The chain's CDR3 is CASPEKETQYF. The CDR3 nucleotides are TGTGCCAGCCCGGAAAAGGAGACCCAGTACTTC.

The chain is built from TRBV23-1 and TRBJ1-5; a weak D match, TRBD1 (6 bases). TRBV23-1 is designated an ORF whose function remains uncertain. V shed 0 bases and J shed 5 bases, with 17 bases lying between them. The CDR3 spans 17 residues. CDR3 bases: TGCGCCAGCAGTCAATCCCTTTTCCCAGGGGATTATCAGCCCCAGCATTTT. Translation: CASSQSLFPGDYQPQHF.

The chain's CDR3 is CASSYNINEKLFF. The CDR3 DNA reads TGTGCCAGCAGTTATAACATTAATGAAAAACTGTTTTTT. This chain uses TRBV6-5 with TRBJ1-4; D is unresolved. Between the trimmed V and J ends, which lost 3 bases and 4 bases, there was a span of 6 bases. The CDR3 sequence is 13 residues long. From germline, CDR1 is MNHEY and CDR2 SVGAGI.

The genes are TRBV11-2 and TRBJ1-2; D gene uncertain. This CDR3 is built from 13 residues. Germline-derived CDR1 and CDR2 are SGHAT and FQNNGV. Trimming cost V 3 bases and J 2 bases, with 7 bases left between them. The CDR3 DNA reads TGTGCCAGCAGCTTTCCGGCCAACTATGGCTACACCTTC. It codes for CASSFPANYGYTF.

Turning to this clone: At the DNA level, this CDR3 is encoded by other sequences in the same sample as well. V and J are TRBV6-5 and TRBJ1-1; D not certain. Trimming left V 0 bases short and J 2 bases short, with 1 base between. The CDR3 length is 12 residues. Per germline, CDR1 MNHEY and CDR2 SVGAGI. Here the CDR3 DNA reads TGTGCCAGCAGTTACTCCAACACTGAAGCTTTCTTT. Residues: CASSYSNTEAFF.